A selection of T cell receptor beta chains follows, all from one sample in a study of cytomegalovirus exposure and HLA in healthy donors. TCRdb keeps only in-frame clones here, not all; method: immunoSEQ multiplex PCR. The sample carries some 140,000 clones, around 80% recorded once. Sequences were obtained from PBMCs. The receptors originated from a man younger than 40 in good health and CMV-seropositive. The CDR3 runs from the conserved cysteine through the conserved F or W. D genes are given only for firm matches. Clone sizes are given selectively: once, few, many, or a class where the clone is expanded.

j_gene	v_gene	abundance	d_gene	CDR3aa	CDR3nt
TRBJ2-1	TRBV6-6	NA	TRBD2	CASSYSLAGGNEQFF	TGTGCCAGCAGTTACTCGTTAGCGGGAGGGAATGAGCAGTTCTTC
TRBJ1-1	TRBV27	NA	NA	CASSYVGEHTEAFF	TGTGCCAGCAGCTACGTCGGGGAACACACTGAAGCTTTCTTT
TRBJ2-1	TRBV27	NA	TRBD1	CASRGTGGSEQFF	TGTGCCAGCAGGGGGACAGGGGGTAGTGAGCAGTTCTTC
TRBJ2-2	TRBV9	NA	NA	CASSVGQNTGELFF	TGTGCCAGCAGCGTAGGGCAGAACACCGGGGAGCTGTTTTTT
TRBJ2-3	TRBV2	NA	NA	CASSADSHTDTQYF	TGTGCCAGCAGTGCCGACTCCCACACAGATACGCAGTATTTT
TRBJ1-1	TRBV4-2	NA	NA	CASSQDGVGTEAFF	TGTGCCAGCAGCCAAGACGGGGTCGGCACTGAAGCTTTCTTT
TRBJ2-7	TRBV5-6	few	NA	CASSFNSYEQYF	TGTGCCAGCAGCTTTAACAGCTACGAGCAGTACTTC
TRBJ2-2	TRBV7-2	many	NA	CASSLAYGTGELFF	TGTGCCAGCAGCTTAGCATACGGCACCGGGGAGCTGTTTTTT
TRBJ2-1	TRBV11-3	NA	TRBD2	CASSQGTSGTSYNEQFF	TGTGCCAGCAGCCAAGGGACTAGCGGGACGTCCTACAATGAGCAGTTCTTC
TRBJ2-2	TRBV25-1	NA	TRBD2	CASSTTSGRENTGELFF	TGTGCCAGCAGTACAACTAGCGGGAGGGAGAACACCGGGGAGCTGTTTTTT